This is a list of T cell receptor beta chains from one sample in a study of T cells in Graves' hyperthyroidism and ophthalmopathy. MiXCR, run by TCRdb on the multiplex PCR reads, gives a single entry per CDR3 protein. Found here are 490,000 or so distinct CDR3 sequences, around 15% of them singletons; the top ten hold approximately 32%. The sequenced sample was blood. These receptors all come from a woman aged 25 to 39 with Graves' ophthalmopathy. Each CDR3 is given with its conserved first and last residue. A D gene is named only where the DNA matches it firmly. Clone size is not always given. Where it is, it says once, few, many or a class for expanded clones.

j_gene,d_gene,v_gene,abundance,CDR3aa,CDR3nt
TRBJ2-1,.,TRBV27,many,CASSLTGAGNEQFF,TGTGCCAGCAGTTTAACGGGGGCAGGCAATGAGCAGTTCTTC
TRBJ2-7,TRBD1,TRBV27,few,CASSTPGQATYEQYF,TGTGCCAGCAGTACCCCGGGACAGGCAACCTACGAGCAGTACTTC
TRBJ1-1,.,TRBV2,many,CASSRDQNTEAFF,TGTGCCAGCAGCCGGGACCAGAACACTGAAGCTTTCTTT
TRBJ2-5,.,TRBV4-2,many,CASSQDGHSYQETQYF,TGTGCCAGCAGCCAAGATGGACACTCGTACCAAGAGACCCAGTACTTC
TRBJ1-2,TRBD1,TRBV20-1,many,CSARDAGQGLPYGYTF,TGCAGTGCTAGAGATGCGGGACAGGGGCTACCCTATGGCTACACCTTC
TRBJ2-1,TRBD1,TRBV18,many,CASSPDRGGNEQFF,TGTGCCAGCTCCCCGGACAGGGGGGGGAATGAGCAGTTCTTC
TRBJ2-1,.,TRBV6-2/TRBV6-3,.,CASRENSYNEQFF,TGTGCCAGCAGAGAAAACTCCTACAATGAGCAGTTCTTC
TRBJ2-1,.,TRBV20-1,many,CSASLDNEQFF,TGCAGTGCTAGTTTGGATAATGAGCAGTTCTTC
TRBJ1-1,.,TRBV5-6,.,CASSYGGAYTEAFF,TGTGCCAGCAGCTACGGGGGCGCGTATACTGAAGCTTTCTTT
TRBJ1-4,.,TRBV20-1,.,CSARDWAQGTNGKLFF,TGCAGTGCTAGAGATTGGGCTCAGGGAACTAATGGAAAACTGTTTTTT
TRBJ2-4,.,TRBV12-3/TRBV12-4,many,CASSSGGGGKNIQYF,TGTGCCAGCAGTTCAGGGGGAGGGGGCAAAAACATTCAGTACTTC
TRBJ2-7,.,TRBV29-1,many,CSVVVVGYEQYF,TGCAGCGTTGTTGTTGTGGGCTACGAGCAGTACTTC
TRBJ1-1,TRBD1,TRBV4-3,many,CASSQDRGNGNTEAFF,TGCGCCAGCAGCCAAGACAGGGGGAACGGGAACACTGAAGCTTTCTTT
TRBJ1-1,TRBD1,TRBV27,.,CASSLKTGRDTEAFF,TGTGCCAGCAGTTTAAAGACAGGGCGGGACACTGAAGCTTTCTTT
TRBJ2-1,.,TRBV12-3/TRBV12-4,many,CASSPLREQFF,TGTGCCAGCAGTCCCCTCCGTGAGCAGTTCTTC
TRBJ1-2,.,TRBV2,many,CASSENGLDYTF,TGTGCCAGCAGTGAAAATGGGTTGGACTACACCTTC
TRBJ2-7,TRBD2,TRBV7-2,many,CASSLAISGGQSEQYF,TGTGCCAGCAGCTTAGCGATTTCGGGAGGGCAATCCGAGCAGTACTTC
TRBJ2-7,TRBD2,TRBV6-2/TRBV6-3,few,CASSYAAGAYEQYF,TGTGCCAGCAGTTACGCGGCGGGAGCCTACGAGCAGTACTTC
TRBJ2-2,.,TRBV4-3,.,CASSVVMNTGELFF,TGCGCCAGCAGCGTAGTGATGAACACCGGGGAGCTGTTTTTT
TRBJ2-3,TRBD2,TRBV7-7,.,CASSFSAGASTQYF,TGTGCCAGCAGCTTTTCAGCGGGAGCATCAACGCAGTATTTT
TRBJ2-2,TRBD1,TRBV7-7,many,CASSRRQGNTGELFF,TGTGCTAGCAGCCGTCGACAGGGGAACACCGGGGAGCTGTTTTTT
TRBJ2-7,.,TRBV6-1,many,CASSYTYAFTYEQYF,TGTGCCAGCAGTTACACGTACGCCTTCACCTACGAGCAGTACTTC
TRBJ1-2,.,TRBV6-1,.,CAGTRTASYGYTF,TGTGCCGGCACGAGGACAGCCTCCTATGGCTACACCTTC
TRBJ2-1,TRBD2,TRBV7-6,few,CASSSTSGQSSYNEQFF,TGTGCCAGCAGCTCTACTAGCGGACAGAGCTCCTACAATGAGCAGTTCTTC
TRBJ2-2,.,TRBV4-2,.,CASSSEFTGELFF,TGTGCCAGCAGCTCCGAGTTCACCGGGGAGCTGTTTTTT
TRBJ2-1,.,TRBV6-2/TRBV6-3,many,CASSYSLGPDSYSYNEQFF,TGTGCCAGCAGTTACTCTTTGGGACCCGACTCCTATTCCTACAATGAGCAGTTCTTC
TRBJ2-3,.,TRBV6-2/TRBV6-3,.,CASRPVGGGTQYF,TGTGCCAGCCGACCTGTTGGCGGAGGTACGCAGTATTTT